This T cell receptor (beta chain) was observed in a study of identical twins. Only a few counts were recorded for this clonotype. No antigen is known for it. Germline loops: CDR1 DFQATT, CDR2 SNEGSKA (reference sequence). The CDR3 consists of 14 residues. V was cut by 3 bases and J by 0 bases, with 9 bases left in between. Study-wide results and limits: Out-of-frame TCR alpha sharing in monozygotic twins exceeded recombination model predictions.

TCRdb analysed the 5' RACE reads with MiXCR anew, one entry per CDR3 protein. The data show about 250,000 distinct CDR3 sequences, with roughly 13% seen just once and around 9.5% held by the top ten. The rearrangement links TRBV20-1 to TRBJ1-5, with D perhaps TRBD1 (5 bases). Source material: memory (CD45RO+) T cells sorted from blood. The TCR originated in a young woman in good health. In DNA, the CDR3 is TGCAGTGCTAGGCTGGGGGGTAGCAATCAGCCCCAGCATTTT. Residues: CSARLGGSNQPQHF.